This T cell receptor (beta chain) was recovered during a study of T cell responses to AZD1222 COVID-19 vaccine. Worth noting for this clone: Antigen unknown.

Study findings and constraints: Seropositive at baseline were only a handful of AZD1222 recipients. There were repertoire samples only from the period after the peak T cell response.

The assay was immunoSEQ multiplex PCR, and TCRdb's table has in-frame clones only and misses some. The sample has roughly 150,000 clones, roughly 94% seen once. The CDR3 consists of 18 residues. CDR1 and CDR2 (germline): SGHRS, YFSETQ. Trimming pared 1 base from V and 0 bases from J, leaving 14 bases between. The chain couples TRBV5-1 to TRBJ2-6; D unclear. The receptor's source is an adult who received the AZD1222 COVID-19 vaccine. The sequences come from peripheral blood, collected 28 days after the second AZD1222 dose. DNA for the CDR3: TGCGCCAGCAGCTTGATAGGCCTCTGGGGCTCTGGGGCCAACGTCCTGACTTTC. Translated: CASSLIGLWGSGANVLTF.